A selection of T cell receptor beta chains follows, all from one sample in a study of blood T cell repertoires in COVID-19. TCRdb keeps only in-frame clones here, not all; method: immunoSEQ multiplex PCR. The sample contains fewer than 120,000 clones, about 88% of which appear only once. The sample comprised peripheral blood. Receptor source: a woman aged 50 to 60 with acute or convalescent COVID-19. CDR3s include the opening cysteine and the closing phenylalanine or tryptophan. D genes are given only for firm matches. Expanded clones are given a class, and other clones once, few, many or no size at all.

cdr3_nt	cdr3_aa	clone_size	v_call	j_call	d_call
TGCAGCGTTGAAGTCCAGGGTGGCTACACCTTC	CSVEVQGGYTF	NA	TRBV29-1	TRBJ1-2	NA
TGCGCCAGCAGCTTGTCCCCCGGGACAGGGGATGAAAAACTGTTTTTT	CASSLSPGTGDEKLFF	NA	TRBV5-1	TRBJ1-4	TRBD1
TGTGCCTGGAGTCTCTCAGGGTCTTTGAACACTGAAGCTTTCTTT	CAWSLSGSLNTEAFF	NA	TRBV30	TRBJ1-1	NA
TGTGCCACCAGTGATTTCAGCTCTACTAGCGAGGTCTACAATGAGCAGTTCTTC	CATSDFSSTSEVYNEQFF	NA	TRBV24-1	TRBJ2-1	TRBD2
TGTGCAAGTCGCTCCAGAGACAGGGGCCGGGAGACCCAGTACTTC	CASRSRDRGRETQYF	NA	TRBV12-2	TRBJ2-5	NA
TGCGCCAGCAGCTTCGGGGAGGACACTGAAGCTTTCTTT	CASSFGEDTEAFF	once	TRBV5-1	TRBJ1-1	NA
TGTGCCAGCCGCGACAGGGGTACGAACACCATATATTTT	CASRDRGTNTIYF	NA	TRBV25-1	TRBJ1-3	TRBD1
TGTGCCAGCTCTTACGGGGGAAACACCGGGGAGCTGTTTTTT	CASSYGGNTGELFF	NA	TRBV18	TRBJ2-2	NA
TGTGCCAGCAGCCCCCAGGCGACAACCCGCTATAATTCACCCCTCCACTTT	CASSPQATTRYNSPLHF	NA	TRBV5-5	TRBJ1-6	NA
TGTGCCAGCAGCGAGCCCCGGGGTGAAAAACTGTTTTTT	CASSEPRGEKLFF	NA	TRBV2	TRBJ1-4	NA
TGTGCCACCAGCAGAGATCGACAGGGGGCCGGTAATGAGCAGTTCTTC	CATSRDRQGAGNEQFF	few	TRBV15	TRBJ2-1	TRBD1
TGCGCCAGCAGCGGACAGGGACAGCGTTCATCCGAGCAGTACTTC	CASSGQGQRSSEQYF	once	TRBV5-1	TRBJ2-7	TRBD1